What follows are 6 T cell receptor beta chains derived from one specimen sequenced in a study of PD-1 blockade in classical Hodgkin lymphoma. Here immunoSEQ multiplex PCR was the method, and the copy in TCRdb shows in-frame clones only, minus some. The repertoire holds 25,000 to 40,000 clones, with approximately 80% as singletons. Every patient relapsed after autologous stem cell transplantation, and brentuximab vedotin exposure varied. Sequenced here: peripheral blood mononuclear cells (PBMCs), sampled at baseline. The source is a human donor with classical Hodgkin lymphoma.

The CDR3 nucleotides are TGTGCCAGCAGCTTGTTCACCCGAATCCTCACAGATACGCAGTATTTT. Translated, it gives CASSLFTRILTDTQYF. The chain recombines TRBV5-6 with TRBJ2-3; no reliable D call. The CDR3 extends over 16 amino acids. Germline values: CDR1 SGHDT, CDR2 YYEEEE. Trimming removed 1 base from V and 2 bases from J, with 14 bases in between.

This clone has only a few counts. Mismatch with germline at one junction end may stem from a read error. This same CDR3 is encoded by further DNA sequences in the sample. The chain links TRBV2 to TRBJ1-2, with TRBD1 as a possible D gene (5 bases). Looked up from germline, CDR1 is SNHLY and CDR2 is FYNNEI. The CDR3 covers 12 residues. Here the CDR3 DNA reads TGTGCCAGCAGTGGTCAGGGCGATGGGTACACCTTC. It translates to CASSGQGDGYTF.

This rearrangement joins TRBV6-1 to TRBJ1-4; possibly TRBD1 for D (5 bases). The germline gives CDR1 MNHNS, CDR2 SASEGT. CDR3 length equals 16 residues. V shed 0 bases and J shed 0 bases, with 8 bases lying between them. The CDR3 sequence: CASSEARQSTNEKLFF. CDR3 DNA sequence: TGTGCCAGCAGTGAAGCCAGACAGTCAACTAATGAAAAACTGTTTTTT.

The chain carries TRBV30 and TRBJ1-2; TRBD1 matches at 8 bases. The ends lost 5 bases at V and 4 bases at J; junction bases unmatched: 9. Germline CDR1 and CDR2: GTSNPN and SVGIG (reference sequence). The CDR3 has 14 amino acids. DNA of the CDR3: TGTGCCTGGGAAAACAGGGGGACCCTCTATGGCTACACCTTC. Translation: CAWENRGTLYGYTF.

The chain joins TRBV5-1 to TRBJ2-3, with D perhaps matching TRBD1 or TRBD2 (5 bases each). The V end was cut by 0 bases, the J end by 9 bases, with 17 bases between. The CDR3 loop spans 15 amino acids. In germline, CDR1 is SGHRS, CDR2 YFSETQ. This chain's CDR3 is CASSLEASSSGTQYF. The CDR3 DNA follows: TGCGCCAGCAGCTTGGAGGCTAGCAGTTCAGGGACGCAGTATTTT. Combining the CDR3 with reference TRBV5-1 and TRBJ2-3 gives the whole variable domain KAGVTQTPRYLIKTRGQQVTLSCSPISGHRSVSWYQQTPGQGLQFLFEYFSETQRNKGNFPGRFSGRQFSNSRSEMNVSTLELGDSALYLCASSLEASSSGTQYFGPGTRLTVL.

The chain combines TRBV5-4 with TRBJ2-7; D could derive from TRBD1 or TRBD2 (5 bases each). The CDR3 covers 14 residues. Trimming removed 2 bases at V and 0 bases at J, with 9 bases between. Germline CDR1 reads SGHNT; CDR2 reads YYREEE (reference sequence). The CDR3 nucleotides read TGTGCCAGCAGCTTCGGGACGGGCTCCTACGAGCAGTACTTC. Translated, it gives CASSFGTGSYEQYF.